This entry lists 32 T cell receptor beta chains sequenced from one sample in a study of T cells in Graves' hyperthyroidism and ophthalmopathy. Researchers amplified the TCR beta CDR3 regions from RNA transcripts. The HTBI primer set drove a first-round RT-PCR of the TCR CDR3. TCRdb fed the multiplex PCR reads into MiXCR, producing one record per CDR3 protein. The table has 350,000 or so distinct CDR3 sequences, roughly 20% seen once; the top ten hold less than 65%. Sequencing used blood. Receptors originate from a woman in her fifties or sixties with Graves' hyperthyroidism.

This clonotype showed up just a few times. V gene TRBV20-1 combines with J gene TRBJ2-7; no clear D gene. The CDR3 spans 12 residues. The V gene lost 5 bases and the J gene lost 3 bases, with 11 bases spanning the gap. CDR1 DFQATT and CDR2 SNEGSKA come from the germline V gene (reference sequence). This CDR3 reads CSASSSVYEQYF. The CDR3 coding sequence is TGCAGTGCTTCATCTTCAGTCTACGAGCAGTACTTC.

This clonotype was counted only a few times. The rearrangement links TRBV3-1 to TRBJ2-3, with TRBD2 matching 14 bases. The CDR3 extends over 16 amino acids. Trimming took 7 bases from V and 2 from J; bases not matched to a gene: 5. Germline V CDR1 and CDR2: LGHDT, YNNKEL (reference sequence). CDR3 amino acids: CASTRTSGGSTDTQYF. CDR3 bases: TGTGCCAGCACTAGGACTAGCGGGGGGTCCACAGATACGCAGTATTTT.

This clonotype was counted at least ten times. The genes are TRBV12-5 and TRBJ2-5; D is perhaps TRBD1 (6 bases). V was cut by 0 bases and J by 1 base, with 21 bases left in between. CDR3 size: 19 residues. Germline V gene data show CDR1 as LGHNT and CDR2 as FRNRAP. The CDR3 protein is CASGLVIFRDIGRQETQYF. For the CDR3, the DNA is TGTGCTAGTGGTTTGGTAATCTTCCGGGACATCGGACGCCAAGAGACCCAGTACTTC. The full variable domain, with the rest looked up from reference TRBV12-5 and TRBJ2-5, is DARVTQTPRHKVTEMGQEVTMRCQPILGHNTVFWYRQTMMQGLELLAYFRNRAPLDDSGMPKDRFSAEMPDATLATLKIQPSEPRDSAVYFCASGLVIFRDIGRQETQYFGPGTRLLVL.

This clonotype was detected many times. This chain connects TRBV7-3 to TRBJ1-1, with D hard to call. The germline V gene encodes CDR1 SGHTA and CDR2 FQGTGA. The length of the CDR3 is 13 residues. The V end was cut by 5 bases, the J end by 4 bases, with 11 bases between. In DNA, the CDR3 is TGTGCCAGCAGCCCAGCGTCAGGCACTGAAGCTTTCTTT. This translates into CASSPASGTEAFF. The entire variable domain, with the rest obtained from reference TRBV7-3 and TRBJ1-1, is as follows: GAGVSQTPSNKVTEKGKYVELRCDPISGHTALYWYRQSLGQGPEFLIYFQGTGAADDSGLPNDRFFAVRPEGSVSTLKIQRTERGDSAVYLCASSPASGTEAFFGQGTRLTVV.

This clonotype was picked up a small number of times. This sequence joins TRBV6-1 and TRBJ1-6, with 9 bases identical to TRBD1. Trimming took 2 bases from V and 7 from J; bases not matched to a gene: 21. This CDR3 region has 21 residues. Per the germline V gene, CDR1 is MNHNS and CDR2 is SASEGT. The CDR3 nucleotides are TGTGCCAGCAGTGAACCGGTGGGGACAGGGTTCATCGGGATGGGGAATTCACCCCTCCACTTT. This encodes CASSEPVGTGFIGMGNSPLHF.

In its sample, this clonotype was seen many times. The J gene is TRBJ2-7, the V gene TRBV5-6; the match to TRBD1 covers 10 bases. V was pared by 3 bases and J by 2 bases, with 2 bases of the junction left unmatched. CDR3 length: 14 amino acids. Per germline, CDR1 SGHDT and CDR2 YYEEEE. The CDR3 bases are TGTGCCAGCAGCTACGGACAGGGGGCCTACGAGCAGTACTTC. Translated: CASSYGQGAYEQYF.

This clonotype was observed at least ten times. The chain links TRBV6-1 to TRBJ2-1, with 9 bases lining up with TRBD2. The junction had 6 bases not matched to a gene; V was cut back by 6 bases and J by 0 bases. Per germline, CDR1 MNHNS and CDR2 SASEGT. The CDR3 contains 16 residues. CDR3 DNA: TGTGCCAGCAGCCACTATAGCGGGAGCTCCTACAATGAGCAGTTCTTC. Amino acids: CASSHYSGSSYNEQFF.

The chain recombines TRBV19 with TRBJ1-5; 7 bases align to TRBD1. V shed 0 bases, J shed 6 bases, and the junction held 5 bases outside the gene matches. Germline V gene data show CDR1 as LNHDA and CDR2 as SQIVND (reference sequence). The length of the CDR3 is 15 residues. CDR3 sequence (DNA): TGTGCCAGTAGTATAGAGGGGGAGGGGGCTCAGCCCCAGCATTTT. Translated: CASSIEGEGAQPQHF.

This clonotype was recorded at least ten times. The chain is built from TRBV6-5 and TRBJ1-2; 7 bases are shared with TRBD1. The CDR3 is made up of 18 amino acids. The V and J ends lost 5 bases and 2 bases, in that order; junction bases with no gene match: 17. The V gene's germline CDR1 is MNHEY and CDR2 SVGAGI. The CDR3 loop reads CASSNRDSSTASNYGYTF. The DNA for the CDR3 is TGTGCCAGCAGTAACCGGGACAGTAGTACGGCGAGCAACTATGGCTACACCTTC.

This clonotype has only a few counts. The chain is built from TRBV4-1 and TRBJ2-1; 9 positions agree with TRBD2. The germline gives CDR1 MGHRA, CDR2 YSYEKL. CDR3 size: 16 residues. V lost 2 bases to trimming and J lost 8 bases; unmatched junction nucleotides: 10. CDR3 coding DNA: TGCGCCAGCAGCCAACCGCTAGCGGGGCCTAGGGATGAGCAGTTCTTC. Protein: CASSQPLAGPRDEQFF.

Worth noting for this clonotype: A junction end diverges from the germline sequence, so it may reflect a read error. CDR3 DNA sequence: TGTGCCAGCAGTGCAGGGTGGGGGGGAGCGAAGGCTGAAGCTTTCTTT. This codes for CASSAGWGGAKAEAFF. This chain links TRBV5-1 with TRBJ1-1; possible D gene TRBD1, 5 bases. Germline values: CDR1 SGHRS, CDR2 YFSETQ. This CDR3 comprises 16 residues.

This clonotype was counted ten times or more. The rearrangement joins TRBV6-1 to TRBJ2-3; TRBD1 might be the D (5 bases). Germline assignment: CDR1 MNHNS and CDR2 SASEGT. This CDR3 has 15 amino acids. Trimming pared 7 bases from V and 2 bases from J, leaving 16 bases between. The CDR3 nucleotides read TGTGCCAGCACGTCCCAATGGGGCAACACAGATACGCAGTATTTT. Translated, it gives CASTSQWGNTDTQYF.

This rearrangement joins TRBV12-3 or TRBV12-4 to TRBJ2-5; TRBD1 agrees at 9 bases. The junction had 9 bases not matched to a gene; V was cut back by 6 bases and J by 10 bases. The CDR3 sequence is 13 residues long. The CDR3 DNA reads TGTGCCAGCAGCAGGACAGGGGTCGGAGGCCAGTACTTC. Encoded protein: CASSRTGVGGQYF.

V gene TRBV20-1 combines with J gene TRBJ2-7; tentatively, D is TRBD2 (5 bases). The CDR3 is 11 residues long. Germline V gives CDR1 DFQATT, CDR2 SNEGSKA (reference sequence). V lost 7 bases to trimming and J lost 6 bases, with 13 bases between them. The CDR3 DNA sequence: TGCAGTGGCACTGCGGGTCTCGAGCAGTACTTC. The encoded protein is CSGTAGLEQYF.

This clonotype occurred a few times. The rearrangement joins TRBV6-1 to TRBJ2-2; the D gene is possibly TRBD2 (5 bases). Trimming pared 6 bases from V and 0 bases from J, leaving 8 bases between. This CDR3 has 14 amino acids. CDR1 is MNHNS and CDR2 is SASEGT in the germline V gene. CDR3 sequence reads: CASSGKPNTGELFF. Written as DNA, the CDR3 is TGTGCCAGCAGCGGGAAACCGAACACCGGGGAGCTGTTTTTT.

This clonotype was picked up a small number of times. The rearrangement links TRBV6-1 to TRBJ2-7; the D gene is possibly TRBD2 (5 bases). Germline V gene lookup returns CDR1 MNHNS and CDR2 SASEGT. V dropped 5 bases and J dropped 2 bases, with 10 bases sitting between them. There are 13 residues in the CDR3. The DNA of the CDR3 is TGTGCCAGCAGTACGACTAACACCTACGAGCAGTACTTC. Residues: CASSTTNTYEQYF.

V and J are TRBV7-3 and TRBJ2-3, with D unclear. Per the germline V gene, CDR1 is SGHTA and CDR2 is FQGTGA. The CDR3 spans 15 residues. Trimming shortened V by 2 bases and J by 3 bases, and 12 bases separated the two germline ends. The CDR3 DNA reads TGTGCCAGCAGCTTATTCGGCCTAAAGACAGATACGCAGTATTTT. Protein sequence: CASSLFGLKTDTQYF.

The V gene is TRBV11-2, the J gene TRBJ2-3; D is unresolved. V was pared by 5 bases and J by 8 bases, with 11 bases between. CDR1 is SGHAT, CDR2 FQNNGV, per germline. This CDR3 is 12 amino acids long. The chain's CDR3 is CASSQTDGTQYF. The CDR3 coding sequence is TGTGCCAGCAGCCAGACCGATGGTACGCAGTATTTT. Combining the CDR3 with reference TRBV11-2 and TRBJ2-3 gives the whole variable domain EAGVAQSPRYKIIEKRQSVAFWCNPISGHATLYWYQQILGQGPKLLIQFQNNGVVDDSQLPKDRFSAERLKGVDSTLKIQPAKLEDSAVYLCASSQTDGTQYFGPGTRLTVL.

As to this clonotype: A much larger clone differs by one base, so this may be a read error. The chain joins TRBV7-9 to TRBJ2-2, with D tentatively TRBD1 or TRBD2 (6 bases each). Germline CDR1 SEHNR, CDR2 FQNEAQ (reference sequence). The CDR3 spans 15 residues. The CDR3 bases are TGTGCCAGCACTTACCAGGGGTTATACACCGGGGGGCTGTTTTTT. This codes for CASTYQGLYTGGLFF.

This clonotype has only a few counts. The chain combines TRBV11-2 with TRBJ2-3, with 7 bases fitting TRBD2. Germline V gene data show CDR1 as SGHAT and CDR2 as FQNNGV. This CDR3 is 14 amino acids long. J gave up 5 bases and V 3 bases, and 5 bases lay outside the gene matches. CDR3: CASSFLLAIDTQYF. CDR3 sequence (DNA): TGTGCCAGCAGCTTCTTACTAGCGATAGATACGCAGTATTTT.

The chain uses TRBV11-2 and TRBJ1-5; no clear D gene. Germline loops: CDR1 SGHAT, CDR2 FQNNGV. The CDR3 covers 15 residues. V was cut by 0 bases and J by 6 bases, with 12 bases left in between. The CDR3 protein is CASSLDPGMTQPQHF. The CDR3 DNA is TGTGCCAGCAGCTTAGATCCCGGGATGACTCAGCCCCAGCATTTT.

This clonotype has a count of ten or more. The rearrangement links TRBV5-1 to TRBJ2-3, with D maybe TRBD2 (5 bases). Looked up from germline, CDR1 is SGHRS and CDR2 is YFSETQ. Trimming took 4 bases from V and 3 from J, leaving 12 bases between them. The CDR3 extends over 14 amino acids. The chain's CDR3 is CASSESDSTDTQYF. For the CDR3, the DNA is TGCGCCAGCAGCGAGTCGGACTCAACAGATACGCAGTATTTT.

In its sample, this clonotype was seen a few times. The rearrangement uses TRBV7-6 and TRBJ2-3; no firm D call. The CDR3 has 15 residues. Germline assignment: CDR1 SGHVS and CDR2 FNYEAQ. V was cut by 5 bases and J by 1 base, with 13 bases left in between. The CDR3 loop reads CASSPRSLGTDTQYF. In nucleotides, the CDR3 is TGTGCCAGCAGCCCGAGGTCCCTCGGCACAGATACGCAGTATTTT.

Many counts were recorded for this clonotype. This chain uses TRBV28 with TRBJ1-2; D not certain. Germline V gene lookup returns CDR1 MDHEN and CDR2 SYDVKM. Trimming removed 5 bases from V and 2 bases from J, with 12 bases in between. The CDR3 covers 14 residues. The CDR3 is CASSTPGRNYGYTF. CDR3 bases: TGTGCCAGCAGTACACCCGGACGGAACTATGGCTACACCTTC.

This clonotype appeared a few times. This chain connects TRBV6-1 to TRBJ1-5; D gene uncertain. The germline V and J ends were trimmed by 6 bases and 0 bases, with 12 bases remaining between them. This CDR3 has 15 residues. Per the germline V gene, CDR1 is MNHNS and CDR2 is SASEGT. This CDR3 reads CASSPSVYSNQPQHF. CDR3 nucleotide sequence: TGTGCCAGCAGCCCATCGGTATATAGCAATCAGCCCCAGCATTTT.

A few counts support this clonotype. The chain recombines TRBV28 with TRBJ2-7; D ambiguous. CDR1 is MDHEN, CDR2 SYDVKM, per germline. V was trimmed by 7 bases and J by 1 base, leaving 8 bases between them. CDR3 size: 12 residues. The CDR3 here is CASTVGSYEQYF. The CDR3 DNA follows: TGTGCCAGCACGGTAGGGTCCTACGAGCAGTACTTC.

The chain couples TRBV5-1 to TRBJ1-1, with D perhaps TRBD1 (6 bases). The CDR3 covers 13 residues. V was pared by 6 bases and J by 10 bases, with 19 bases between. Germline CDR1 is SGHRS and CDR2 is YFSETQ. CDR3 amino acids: CASTSRWDIGAFF. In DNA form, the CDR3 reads TGCGCCAGCACAAGCCGATGGGACATCGGAGCTTTCTTT.

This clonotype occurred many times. The CDR3 protein is CSVGDGFWQKETQYF. CDR3 in DNA: TGCAGCGTTGGGGACGGTTTCTGGCAGAAAGAGACCCAGTACTTC. This rearrangement joins TRBV29-1 to TRBJ2-5; D assignment may be TRBD1 or TRBD2 (5 bases each). The CDR3 runs to 15 residues. In germline, CDR1 is SQVTM, CDR2 ANQGSEA. Deletions cut 4 bases from V and 3 bases from J, with 18 bases between.

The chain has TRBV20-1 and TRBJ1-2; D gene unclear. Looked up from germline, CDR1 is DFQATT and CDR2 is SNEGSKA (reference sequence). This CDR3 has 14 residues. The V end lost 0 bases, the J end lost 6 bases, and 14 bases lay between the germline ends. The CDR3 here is CSARDFSIGDGYTF. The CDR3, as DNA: TGCAGTGCTAGAGATTTCAGTATAGGTGATGGCTACACCTTC.

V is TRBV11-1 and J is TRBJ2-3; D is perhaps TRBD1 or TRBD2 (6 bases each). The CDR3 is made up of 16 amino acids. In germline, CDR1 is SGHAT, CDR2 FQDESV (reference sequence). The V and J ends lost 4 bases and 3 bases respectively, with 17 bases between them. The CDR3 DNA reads TGTGCCAGCAGCTCGCCTCTGGGGGGCGGGACAGATACGCAGTATTTT. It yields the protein CASSSPLGGGTDTQYF.

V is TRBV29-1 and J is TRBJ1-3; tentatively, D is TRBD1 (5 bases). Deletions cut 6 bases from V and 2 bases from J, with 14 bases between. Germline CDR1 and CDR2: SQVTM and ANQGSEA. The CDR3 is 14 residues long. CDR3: CSVQTVLTGNTIYF. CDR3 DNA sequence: TGCAGCGTCCAGACAGTATTAACTGGAAACACCATATATTTT.

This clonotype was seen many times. The CDR3: CASRGTGAGEKLFF. DNA of the CDR3: TGTGCCAGCAGAGGGACAGGGGCCGGCGAAAAACTGTTTTTT. This chain links TRBV9 with TRBJ1-4; TRBD1 matches 10 bases. CDR1 and CDR2 (germline): SGDLS, YYNGEE. The CDR3 is 14 amino acids. Losses at the gene ends were 5 bases for V and 8 bases for J; bases not matched to a gene: 6.